This entry concerns a single T cell receptor beta chain. Repertoires were generated with immunoSEQ multiplex PCR, while TCRdb's copy carries only in-frame clones and drops some. Of some 100,000 clones detected, around four fifths appear once; the ten largest clones hold over 15%. This sample was included in a study of blood T cell repertoires in COVID-19. In the study overall: Sites across the United States, Italy and Spain contributed samples from acute and convalescent COVID-19.

The CDR3 spans 19 residues. The germline gives CDR1 SGDLS, CDR2 YYNGEE. The V and J ends lost 0 bases and 5 bases respectively, with 24 bases between them. Sequencing used peripheral blood. The sequence came from a woman aged 55-70 years with acute or convalescent COVID-19. The chain combines TRBV9 with TRBJ2-1, with TRBD2 as a possible D gene (6 bases). CDR3 region: CASSVGPGDRRRRDNEQFF. The CDR3 DNA is TGTGCCAGCAGCGTAGGTCCGGGAGATCGCCGAAGGAGAGACAATGAGCAGTTCTTC. Variable domain in full (rest from reference TRBV9 and TRBJ2-1): DSGVTQTPKHLITATGQRVTLRCSPRSGDLSVYWYQQSLDQGLQFLIQYYNGEERAKGNILERFSAQQFPDLHSELNLSSLELGDSALYFCASSVGPGDRRRRDNEQFFGPGTRLTVL.